This T cell receptor beta chain was captured by sequencing in a study of cytomegalovirus exposure and HLA in healthy donors. Study results and limitations: Available immune exposure information was restricted to CMV serostatus only.

The J segment lost 3 bases and the V segment lost 4 bases, leaving 8 bases of the junction unmatched. The germline V gene encodes CDR1 SGHRS and CDR2 YFSETQ. CDR3 length equals 15 residues. The PCR made use of 60 Vbeta and 13 Jbeta primers. Clones were sequenced by immunoSEQ multiplex PCR, and TCRdb holds only the in-frame ones, with some missing. The sample yields fewer than 200,000 clones, roughly 82% seen once. Worth noting for this clone: Its antigen is unidentified.

The chain couples TRBV5-1 to TRBJ2-7; 9 bases line up with TRBD1. The sequenced sample consisted of PBMCs. The sequence was collected from a girl aged 2 to 9 in good health and CMV-seropositive. For the CDR3, the DNA is TGCGCCAGCAGCCTCTTGGGACAGGGAATCTACGAGCAGTACTTC. It is translated as CASSLLGQGIYEQYF. The full variable domain, with the rest looked up from reference TRBV5-1 and TRBJ2-7, is KAGVTQTPRYLIKTRGQQVTLSCSPISGHRSVSWYQQTPGQGLQFLFEYFSETQRNKGNFPGRFSGRQFSNSRSEMNVSTLELGDSALYLCASSLLGQGIYEQYFGPGTRLTVT.